These 20 T cell receptor beta chains were all obtained from the same sample, sequenced in a study of Graves' ophthalmopathy and Graves' hyperthyroidism. TCR beta CDR3 regions were amplified from RNA transcripts. Investigators did first-round RT-PCR with HTBI primers, then second-round multiplex PCR. TCRdb used MiXCR to reprocess the multiplex PCR reads, holding one entry per CDR3 protein. The sample has roughly 300,000 distinct CDR3 sequences; around a sixth are singletons. Sequences were obtained from peripheral blood. These receptors came from an adult man with Graves' ophthalmopathy.

This clonotype has at least ten counts. CDR3 nucleotide sequence: TGTGCCAGCAGCTTAGAAGCGGGGGGTACCGGGGAGCTGTTTTTT. Its translation: CASSLEAGGTGELFF. The chain employs TRBV11-2 and TRBJ2-2; 9 bases are a match to TRBD2. J was trimmed by 5 bases and V by 0 bases; bases with no gene match: 1. The CDR3 sequence is 15 residues long. Looked up from germline, CDR1 is SGHAT and CDR2 is FQNNGV.

This clonotype was found many times. The V gene is TRBV12-3 or TRBV12-4, the J gene TRBJ1-1; D remains ambiguous. This CDR3 has 15 amino acids. V lost 1 base and J 2 bases, leaving 11 bases between the germline ends. CDR3 sequence reads: CASSLEREANTEAFF. In nucleotides, the CDR3 is TGTGCCAGCAGTTTAGAGAGGGAAGCCAACACTGAAGCTTTCTTT.

This clonotype was detected many times. The gene calls are TRBV20-1 and TRBJ2-7; D tentatively reads TRBD1 or TRBD2 (5 bases each). V lost 4 bases and J 5 bases, leaving 15 bases between the germline ends. Germline V gene lookup returns CDR1 DFQATT and CDR2 SNEGSKA (reference sequence). The CDR3 covers 13 residues. Written as DNA, the CDR3 is TGCAGTGCTATCGCCGGGGCGGCGAACGAGCAGTACTTC. The encoded protein is CSAIAGAANEQYF.

This clonotype was recorded at least ten times. CDR3 in DNA: TGTGCCAGCAGGCACCCGGGACGGGAGAACACTGAAGCTTTCTTT. Encoded protein: CASRHPGRENTEAFF. The rearrangement joins TRBV25-1 to TRBJ1-1; TRBD1 is a possible D gene (5 bases). The CDR3 totals 15 residues. V lost 6 bases and J 1 base, leaving 15 bases between the germline ends. In germline, CDR1 is MGHDK, CDR2 SYGVNS.

The genes are TRBV6-1 and TRBJ1-5; no firm D call. This CDR3 spans 17 amino acids. Germline CDR1 and CDR2: MNHNS and SASEGT. Trimming took 4 bases from V and 6 from J, leaving 22 bases between them. The chain's CDR3 is CASSVASFTGSRQPQHF. CDR3 coding DNA: TGTGCCAGCAGTGTTGCCTCCTTCACGGGCAGCCGTCAGCCCCAGCATTTT.

The chain combines TRBV7-2 with TRBJ2-5; a weak D match, TRBD1 (5 bases). The length of the CDR3 is 16 residues. Trimming took 2 bases from V and 1 from J, leaving 14 bases between them. The V gene's germline CDR1 is SGHTA and CDR2 FQGNSA. CDR3 region: CASSLPTGFLQETQYF. The CDR3 DNA reads as TGTGCCAGCAGCTTACCCACAGGTTTCCTCCAAGAGACCCAGTACTTC.

V usage is TRBV12-3 or TRBV12-4 and J usage is TRBJ1-1; D unresolved. V was trimmed by 7 bases and J by 6 bases, leaving 18 bases between them. CDR3 length: 14 residues. Here the CDR3 DNA reads TGTGCCAGCACCCAATCCAACGGAGGGTCTGAAGCTTTCTTT. Its protein product is CASTQSNGGSEAFF.

This clonotype was observed at least ten times. The chain links TRBV18 to TRBJ1-2; TRBD1 agrees at 10 bases. Losses at the gene ends were 3 bases for V and 2 bases for J; bases not matched to a gene: 6. Germline V gene sequence: CDR1 KGHSH, CDR2 LQKENI. The CDR3 has 16 residues. CDR3 bases: TGTGCCAGCTCACCGAGGGACAGGGGTTCGAACTATGGCTACACCTTC. Translation gives CASSPRDRGSNYGYTF.

This clonotype was counted once. The V gene is TRBV20-1, the J gene TRBJ2-5; a weak D match, TRBD1 (5 bases). The V end lost 3 bases, the J end lost 5 bases, and 16 bases lay between the germline ends. The CDR3 length is 14 residues. From germline, CDR1 is DFQATT and CDR2 SNEGSKA (reference sequence). CDR3 sequence (DNA): TGCAGTGCTAGTACCGGTGGCAGGGTCGAGACCCAGTACTTC. This translates into CSASTGGRVETQYF.

This clonotype appeared many times. The chain joins TRBV7-9 to TRBJ2-7; TRBD1 might be the D (6 bases). Trimming removed 5 bases from V and 2 bases from J, with 16 bases in between. Germline V CDR1 and CDR2: SEHNR, FQNEAQ (reference sequence). The CDR3 spans 15 residues. CDR3 coding DNA: TGTGCCAGCAGCCAAACTAGGGACAACCCCTACGAGCAGTACTTC. It yields the protein CASSQTRDNPYEQYF.

This clonotype was seen ten or more times. V gene TRBV28 combines with J gene TRBJ2-7; tentatively, D is TRBD2 (5 bases). The CDR3 covers 14 residues. Germline CDR1 MDHEN, CDR2 SYDVKM. Deletions cut 3 bases from V and 2 bases from J, with 11 bases between. The chain's CDR3 is CASSLKEATYEQYF. The DNA for the CDR3 is TGTGCCAGCAGTTTGAAGGAGGCCACCTACGAGCAGTACTTC.

This clonotype has a count of ten or more. The chain joins TRBV2 to TRBJ1-5, with D hard to call. V was pared by 6 bases and J by 4 bases, with 16 bases between. There are 15 residues in the CDR3. Germline assignment: CDR1 SNHLY and CDR2 FYNNEI. The CDR3 protein is CASSAAGRVNQPQHF. DNA for the CDR3: TGTGCCAGCAGCGCTGCGGGGAGGGTGAATCAGCCCCAGCATTTT.

This clonotype was detected ten times or more. The chain is built from TRBV27 and TRBJ1-6; no firm D call. V was trimmed by 5 bases and J by 11 bases, leaving 13 bases between them. This CDR3 is built from 13 residues. Germline V gene lookup returns CDR1 MNHEY and CDR2 SMNVEV (reference sequence). CDR3 nucleotide sequence: TGTGCCAGCAGTCACAAGGACCGGGCACCCCTCCACTTT. It yields the protein CASSHKDRAPLHF.

The chain couples TRBV7-2 to TRBJ1-6; D is ambiguous. The germline CDR1 and CDR2 sequences are SGHTA and FQGNSA. The V and J ends lost 5 bases and 3 bases respectively, with 8 bases between them. This CDR3 is 14 amino acids long. For the CDR3, the DNA is TGTGCCAGCAGCGGACTAAGCTATAATTCACCCCTCCACTTT. It is translated as CASSGLSYNSPLHF.

A few counts support this clonotype. The rearrangement links TRBV28 to TRBJ2-7; TRBD2 is a possible D gene (5 bases). V lost 3 bases and J lost 3, with 12 bases in between. The germline gives CDR1 MDHEN, CDR2 SYDVKM. The CDR3 consists of 14 residues. CDR3 sequence reads: CASSFADSLYEQYF. The CDR3 DNA reads TGTGCCAGCAGTTTCGCGGACTCTCTCTACGAGCAGTACTTC.

The V and J genes are TRBV12-3 or TRBV12-4 and TRBJ2-7; unclear D gene. CDR3 size: 12 residues. The V end was cut by 6 bases, the J end by 8 bases, with 14 bases between. The CDR3, as DNA: TGTGCCAGCAGGCACGCCAAGGGAAAGCAGTACTTC. The encoded protein is CASRHAKGKQYF.

This clonotype has a count of ten or more. J is TRBJ1-5 and V is TRBV29-1, with D possibly TRBD1 on 5 matching bases. The CDR3 loop spans 12 amino acids. The germline V gene encodes CDR1 SQVTM and CDR2 ANQGSEA. V gave up 6 bases and J gave up 2 bases, with 8 bases separating them. The CDR3 sequence is CSVGHGNQPQHF. CDR3 coding DNA: TGCAGCGTCGGACACGGCAATCAGCCCCAGCATTTT.

This clonotype has a count of ten or more. The chain is built from TRBV6-5 and TRBJ1-2; maybe TRBD1 (5 bases). The CDR3 is made up of 14 amino acids. Germline CDR1 MNHEY, CDR2 SVGAGI. V shed 8 bases and J shed 4 bases, with 17 bases lying between them. CDR3 sequence reads: CASRRGGRSYGYTF. In DNA form, the CDR3 reads TGTGCCAGCCGCCGTGGGGGACGGAGCTATGGCTACACCTTC.

This clonotype was observed at least ten times. The chain is built from TRBV11-1 and TRBJ1-3; TRBD1 matches at 7 bases. The CDR3 length is 16 residues. With V trimmed by 3 bases and J by 0 bases, 5 bases remained unmatched. CDR1 is SGHAT, CDR2 FQDESV, per germline (reference sequence). The DNA for the CDR3 is TGTGCCAGCAGCTTGGGGACAGCCGTCTCTGGAAACACCATATATTTT. Its protein is CASSLGTAVSGNTIYF.

The sample holds many counts of this clonotype. The chain is built from TRBV30 and TRBJ1-2; no firm D call. V dropped 5 bases and J dropped 2 bases, with 12 bases sitting between them. The CDR3 consists of 13 residues. CDR1 is GTSNPN, CDR2 SVGIG, per germline (reference sequence). As DNA, the CDR3 is TGTGCCTGGGCCTGGAAAAGGAACTATGGCTACACCTTC. It codes for CAWAWKRNYGYTF.